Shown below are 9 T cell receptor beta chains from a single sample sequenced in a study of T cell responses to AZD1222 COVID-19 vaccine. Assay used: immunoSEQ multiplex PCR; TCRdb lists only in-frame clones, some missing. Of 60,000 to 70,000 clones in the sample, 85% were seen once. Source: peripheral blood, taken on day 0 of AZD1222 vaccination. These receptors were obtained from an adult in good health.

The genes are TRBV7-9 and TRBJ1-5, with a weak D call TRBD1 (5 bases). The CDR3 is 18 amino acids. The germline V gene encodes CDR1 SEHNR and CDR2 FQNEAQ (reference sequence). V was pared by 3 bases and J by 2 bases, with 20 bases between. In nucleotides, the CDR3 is TGTGCCAGCAGCTTGGATCCGTATGGGGCTCGAGGCAATCAGCCCCAGCATTTT. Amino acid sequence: CASSLDPYGARGNQPQHF.

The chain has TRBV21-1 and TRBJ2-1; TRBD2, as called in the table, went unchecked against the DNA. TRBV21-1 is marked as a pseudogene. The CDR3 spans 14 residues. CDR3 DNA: TGTGCCAGCAGGGTAGCGGGGGGTTACAATGAGCAGTTCTTC. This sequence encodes CASRVAGGYNEQFF.

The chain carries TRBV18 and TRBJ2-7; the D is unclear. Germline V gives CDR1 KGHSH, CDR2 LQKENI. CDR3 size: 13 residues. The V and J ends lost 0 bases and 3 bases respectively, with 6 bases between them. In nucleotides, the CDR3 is TGTGCCAGCTCACCACCTGTGGGCTACGAGCAGTACTTC. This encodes CASSPPVGYEQYF.

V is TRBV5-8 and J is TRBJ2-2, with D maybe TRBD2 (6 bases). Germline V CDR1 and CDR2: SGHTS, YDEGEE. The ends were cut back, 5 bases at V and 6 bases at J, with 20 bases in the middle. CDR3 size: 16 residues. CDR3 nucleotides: TGTGCCAGCAGACCCGGATTATCACTAGCCGCCGGGGAGCTGTTTTTT. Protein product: CASRPGLSLAAGELFF.

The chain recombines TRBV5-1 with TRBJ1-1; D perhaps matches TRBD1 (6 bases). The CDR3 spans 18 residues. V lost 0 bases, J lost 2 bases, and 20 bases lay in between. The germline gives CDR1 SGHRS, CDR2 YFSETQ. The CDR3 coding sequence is TGCGCCAGCAGCTTGGGGGAAGGGGGGACCCGAATAAACACTGAAGCTTTCTTT. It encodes CASSLGEGGTRINTEAFF.

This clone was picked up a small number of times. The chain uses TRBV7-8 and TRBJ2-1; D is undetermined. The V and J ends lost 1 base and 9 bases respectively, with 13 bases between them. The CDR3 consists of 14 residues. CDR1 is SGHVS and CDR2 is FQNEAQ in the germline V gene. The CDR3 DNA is TGTGCCAGCAGCTTAGGGGGTCTTAAGGCTGAGCAGTTCTTC. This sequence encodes CASSLGGLKAEQFF.

CDR3 in DNA: TGTGCCAGCAGTGAATGGGGGGACAGCGGGAATTCACCCCTCCACTTT. Translating it yields CASSEWGDSGNSPLHF. The rearrangement uses TRBV2 and TRBJ1-6, with 7 bases matching TRBD1. Germline V gene lookup returns CDR1 SNHLY and CDR2 FYNNEI. The CDR3 runs 16 residues. The junction had 8 bases not matched to a gene; V was cut back by 2 bases and J by 7 bases.

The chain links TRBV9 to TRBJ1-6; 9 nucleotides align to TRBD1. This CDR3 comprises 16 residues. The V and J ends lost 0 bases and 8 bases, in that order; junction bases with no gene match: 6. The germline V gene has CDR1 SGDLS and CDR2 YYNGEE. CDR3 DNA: TGTGCCAGCAGCGTAGGGACAGGGGTTGTCGATTCACCCCTCCACTTT. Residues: CASSVGTGVVDSPLHF.

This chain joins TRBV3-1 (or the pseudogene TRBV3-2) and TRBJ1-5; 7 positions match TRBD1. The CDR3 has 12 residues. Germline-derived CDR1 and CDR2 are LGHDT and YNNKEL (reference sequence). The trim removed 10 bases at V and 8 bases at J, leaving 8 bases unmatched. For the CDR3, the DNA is TGTGCCATACGCAGGGGGTGGGAGCCCCAGCATTTT. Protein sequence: CAIRRGWEPQHF.